This paragraph covers one TCR beta chain sequence. Its antigen remains unidentified. The data were obtained in a study of monozygotic twins with inflammatory bowel disease (dated by TCRdb to between 2017 and 2020). Regarding the complete study: In total, roughly 30 monozygotic twin pairs made up the full study: 19 Danish pairs, all IBD-discordant, plus nine German pairs, of which four were IBD-concordant and five were IBD-discordant. The search for disease-associated traits relied mainly on comparing, within discordant pairs, IBD patients with their genetically identical healthy co-twins. Each individual had, on average, about 151 000 unique TCRalpha sequences and 181 000 unique TCRbeta sequences available for analysis.

General conclusions and limits of the study: Compared with healthy twins, IBD patients shared fewer clonotypes with other individuals, and the difference was most pronounced in patients with signs of disease activity. The analysis was unable to tell apart different T cell subtypes. No single strong signal or clonotype linked to IBD turned up in the results, so the idea that one exists was not supported. Because patients received different immunosuppressive treatments, the repertoires may have picked up extra background noise and variability between individuals. No difference in repertoire similarity was observed between concordant and discordant twins, possibly owing to limited statistical power. A decrease in TCRbeta repertoire diversity, as measured by inverse Simpson index, was observed in IBD patients compared with their healthy co-twins.

The method behind the library was 5' RACE. For each TCR library, 3,000 to 3,500 ng of total RNA was used. For each sample, cDNA synthesis was carried out in eight separate reactions using SMARTScribe reverse transcriptase. During cDNA synthesis, unique molecular identifiers containing a 6-nucleotide sample barcode were introduced by template switching. TCRalpha and TCRbeta cDNA was amplified by two nested PCRs of approximately 16 and 10 cycles, with bead purification after each PCR. Before amplification, the cDNA was treated with uracil DNA-glycosylase and purified using the QIAquick PCR purification kit. The second PCR added Illumina TruSeq-compatible adapters along with sample-specific barcodes. TapeStation and Qubit were used to check library quality and concentration, and 5 ng of each library went into the pool. The pooled libraries were sequenced with 2 x 100 bp reads and custom sequencing primers on an Illumina HiSeq2500 single-index Rapid Run. In the authors' own workflow: UMI-based consensus assembly with MiGEC version 1.2.6 was used to correct PCR and sequencing errors. MiXCR version 2.1.1 was used to carry out V(D)J alignment, clonotype assembly and CDR3 extraction. To normalise gene usage, clonotype sharing and MAIT/NKT TCR abundance, the top 1000, 10 000 and 20 000 clonotypes in each sample were analysed. Diversity was computed as the inverse Simpson index with the vegan R package after downsampling to 27 000 UMIs. Paired Mann-Whitney U tests were applied to discordant twin pairs, and Benjamini-Hochberg correction was used for multiple testing. Reprocessed by TCRdb, the reads give a single entry per CDR3 protein sequence, without DNA. TCRdb, not the authors, supplied the V and J calls. The sample table includes fewer than 400,000 distinct CDR3 sequences. The ten biggest clones cover over 5% of the sample.

The cysteine opens and the phenylalanine closes a CDR3 of 14 amino acids. The DNA is not on file. As encoded in the germline V gene (reference sequence), CDR1 is LGHDT while CDR2 is YNNKEL. An approximately 2.5 ml peripheral blood sample was drawn into PAXgene tubes per donor and stored at -80°C. Without any T cell sorting, total RNA was extracted from whole blood using the PAXgene blood miRNA kit on an automated QIAcube. Deep TCRalpha and TCRbeta repertoire profiling with unique molecular barcoding was performed on peripheral blood of monozygotic twin pairs concordant or discordant for inflammatory bowel disease. Smoking habits were recorded for all twin pairs, with individuals classified as current, former or never smokers.

This receptor chain uses TRBV3-1 and TRBJ2-2; no DNA is available, so the TRBD1 call from TCRdb remains unchecked. Sequenced sample: blood. This clonotype was obtained from a human donor with ulcerative colitis or Crohn's disease, or a healthy co-twin of an affected twin (not recorded which). The CDR3 here reads CASSQRDRAGELFF.